This entry is about one T cell receptor beta chain. The CDR3 length is 15 residues. The J segment lost 1 base and the V segment lost 3 bases, leaving 2 bases of the junction unmatched. CDR1 MDHEN and CDR2 SYDVKM come from the germline V gene. The data belong to a study of identical twins. TCRdb used MiXCR to reprocess the 5' RACE reads, holding one entry per CDR3 protein. The sample yields 1.5 million to 2 million distinct CDR3 sequences, around a third seen once. This TCR came from a newborn girl in good health. Sequenced sample: cord blood. The chain recombines TRBV28 with TRBJ2-1; TRBD2 matches at 8 bases. CDR3 DNA sequence: TGTGCCAGCAGTTTTCAGCGGGGGTCCTACAATGAGCAGTTCTTC. This gives the protein CASSFQRGSYNEQFF. Drawing the rest from reference TRBV28 and TRBJ2-1, the complete variable domain is DVKVTQSSRYLVKRTGEKVFLECVQDMDHENMFWYRQDPGLGLRLIYFSYDVKMKEKGDIPEGYSVSREKKERFSLILESASTNQTSMYLCASSFQRGSYNEQFFGPGTRLTVL.